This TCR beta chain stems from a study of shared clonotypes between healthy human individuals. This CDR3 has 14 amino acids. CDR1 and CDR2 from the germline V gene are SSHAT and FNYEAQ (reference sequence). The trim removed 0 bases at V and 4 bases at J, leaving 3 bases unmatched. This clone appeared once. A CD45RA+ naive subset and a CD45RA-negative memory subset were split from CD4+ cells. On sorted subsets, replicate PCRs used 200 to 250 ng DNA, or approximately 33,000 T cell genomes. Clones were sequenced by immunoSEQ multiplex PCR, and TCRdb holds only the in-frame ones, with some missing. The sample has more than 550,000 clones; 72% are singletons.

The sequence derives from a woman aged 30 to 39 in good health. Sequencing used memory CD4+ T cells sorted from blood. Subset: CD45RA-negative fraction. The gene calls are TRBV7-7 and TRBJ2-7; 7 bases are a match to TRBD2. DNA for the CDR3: TGTGCCAGCAGCTTAGCGCGGGAGATTTACGAGCAGTACTTC. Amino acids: CASSLAREIYEQYF.